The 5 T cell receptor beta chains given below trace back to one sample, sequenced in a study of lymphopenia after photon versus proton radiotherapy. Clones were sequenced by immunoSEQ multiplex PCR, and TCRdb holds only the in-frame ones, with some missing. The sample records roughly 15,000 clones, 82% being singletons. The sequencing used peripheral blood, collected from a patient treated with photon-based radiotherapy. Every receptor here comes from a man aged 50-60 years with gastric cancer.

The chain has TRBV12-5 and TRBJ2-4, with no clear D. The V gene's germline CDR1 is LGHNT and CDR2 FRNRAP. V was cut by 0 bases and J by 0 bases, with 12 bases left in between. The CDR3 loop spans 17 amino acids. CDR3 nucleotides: TGTGCTAGTGGTTTGGTAATAAGGGCTCTAGCCAAAAACATTCAGTACTTC. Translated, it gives CASGLVIRALAKNIQYF.

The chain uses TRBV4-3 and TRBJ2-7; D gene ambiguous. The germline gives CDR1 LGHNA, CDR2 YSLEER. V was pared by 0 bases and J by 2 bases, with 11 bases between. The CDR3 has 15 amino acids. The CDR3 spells CASSQESRGAYEQYF. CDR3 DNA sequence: TGCGCCAGCAGCCAAGAGTCGAGAGGCGCCTACGAGCAGTACTTC.

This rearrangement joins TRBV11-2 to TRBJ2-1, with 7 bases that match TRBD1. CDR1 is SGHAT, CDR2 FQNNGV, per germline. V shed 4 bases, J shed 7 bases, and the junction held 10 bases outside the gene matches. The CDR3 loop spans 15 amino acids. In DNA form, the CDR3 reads TGTGCCAGCAGCTCGAGACAGGGTATATCGAATGAGCAGTTCTTC. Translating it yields CASSSRQGISNEQFF.

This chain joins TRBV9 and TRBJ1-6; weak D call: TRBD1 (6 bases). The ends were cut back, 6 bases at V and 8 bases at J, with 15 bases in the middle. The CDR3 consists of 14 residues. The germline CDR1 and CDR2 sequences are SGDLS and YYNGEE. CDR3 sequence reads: CASNGGQIYSPLHF. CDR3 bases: TGTGCCAGCAACGGGGGACAAATATATTCACCCCTCCACTTT.

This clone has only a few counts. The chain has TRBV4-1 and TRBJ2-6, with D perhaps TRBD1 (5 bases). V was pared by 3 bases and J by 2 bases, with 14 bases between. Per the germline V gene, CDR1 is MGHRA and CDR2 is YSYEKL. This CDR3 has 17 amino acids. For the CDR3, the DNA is TGCGCCAGCAGCCAGGCAGGTTGGGGCGCTGGGGCCAACGTCCTGACTTTC. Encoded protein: CASSQAGWGAGANVLTF.